Here is one T cell receptor (beta chain) with its context. The antigen is not known. This sample is part of a study of T cells in localized non-small cell lung cancer. The repertoire was sequenced with immunoSEQ multiplex PCR; TCRdb's copy has only in-frame clones and lacks some. The table has some 130,000 clones, 89% seen once. The CDR3 sequence is 13 residues long. Germline loops: CDR1 SGHNT, CDR2 YENEEA. V was shortened by 2 bases and J by 9 bases, with 10 bases between the two germline ends. Findings and limits, study-wide: Longer overall survival was linked to higher blood T cell density. Exceeding tumor, uninvolved adjacent lung had the highest T cell clonality. The appearance of a median approximately 55 of the top 100 tumor clones was seen in adjacent lung. Because sequencing included only one region (of the tumor), heterogeneity remains possible.

The source material was peripheral blood, sampled before any cancer treatment. J is TRBJ2-2 and V is TRBV11-3, with D unclear. This sequence originates from a female donor aged 60 or older with stage I lung adenocarcinoma. CDR3 loop: CASSLFPARELFF. CDR3 nucleotides: TGTGCCAGCAGCTTATTTCCGGCCAGGGAGCTGTTTTTT.